This T cell receptor beta chain was found in a study of response to subunit inactivated influenza vaccine. The CDR3 extends over 15 amino acids. V was clipped by 4 bases and J by 3 bases; unmatched bases: 6. Looked up from germline, CDR1 is MDHEN and CDR2 is SYDVKM. TCRdb reprocessed the RT-PCR reads via MiXCR and lists one record per CDR3 protein. Among about 540,000 distinct CDR3 sequences listed, less than 25% were seen once. These same records also appear under a second study, on T cells expressing NK-cell markers. That work adds: Beta-chain TCR cDNA was generated via 5'RACE template switching with UMIs. The authors sequenced eight donors, of whom seven were HCMV-seropositive and one was seronegative. Unclear, still, was the HCMV specificity of the expanded NKG2C+ T cell clones.

This specimen consisted of CD4+ T cells sorted from PBMCs, obtained approximately 12 days after vaccination. The sequence derives from a man aged 45-65 years who received an inactivated influenza vaccine. The genes are TRBV28 and TRBJ2-1; 7 nucleotides align to TRBD1. The CDR3 loop is CASSSLRDSYNEQFF. CDR3 sequence (DNA): TGTGCCAGCAGTTCACTTCGGGACAGCTACAATGAGCAGTTCTTC.